The next 14 T cell receptor beta chains were all read from a single sample in a study of blood T cell repertoires in COVID-19. Repertoires were generated with immunoSEQ multiplex PCR, while TCRdb's copy carries only in-frame clones and drops some. Of about 300,000 clones in the sample, 89% are singletons; the top ten hold over 1.5%. Sequencing was carried out using peripheral blood. The receptor set was obtained from a young woman with COVID-19, enrolled during active disease.

This chain links TRBV21-1 with TRBJ2-1; the listed D gene, TRBD2, was not tested against the DNA. TRBV21-1 has pseudogene status. This CDR3 contains 17 residues. Here the CDR3 reads CASSKGVRGGDHNEQFF. In DNA form, the CDR3 reads TGTGCCAGCAGCAAAGGTGTTCGAGGGGGGGATCACAATGAGCAGTTCTTC.

The chain recombines TRBV5-1 with TRBJ1-6; D uncertain. V was shortened by 7 bases and J by 9 bases, with 23 bases between the two germline ends. The length of the CDR3 is 16 residues. Germline assignment: CDR1 SGHRS and CDR2 YFSETQ. Here the CDR3 reads CASALGSSGYSSPLHF. In nucleotides, the CDR3 is TGCGCCAGCGCGTTGGGTAGTAGCGGCTATTCTTCACCCCTCCACTTT.

V and J are TRBV6-1 and TRBJ1-6; D unresolved. This CDR3 is built from 14 residues. V was shortened by 3 bases and J by 9 bases, with 12 bases between the two germline ends. CDR1 is MNHNS and CDR2 is SASEGT in the germline V gene. CDR3 nucleotide sequence: TGTGCCAGCAGTGACCCCCCTAGGAGTTCACCCCTCCACTTT. It encodes CASSDPPRSSPLHF.

A single count supports this clone. This chain joins TRBV5-3 and TRBJ2-2, with 8 bases matching TRBD1. TRBV5-3 is given ORF status, its function remaining uncertain. The CDR3 contains 14 residues. With V trimmed by 4 bases and J by 4 bases, 3 bases remained unmatched. The CDR3 region has the DNA TGTGCCAGAAGCAGGACAGGGAGCACCGGGGAGCTGTTTTTT. This codes for CARSRTGSTGELFF.

This chain links TRBV5-4 with TRBJ1-6, with TRBD1 as a possible D gene (6 bases). In germline, CDR1 is SGHNT, CDR2 YYREEE (reference sequence). Trimming removed 4 bases from V and 2 bases from J, with 13 bases in between. The length of the CDR3 is 16 residues. The CDR3 region is CASSTTGRPYNSPLHF. For the CDR3, the DNA is TGTGCCAGCAGCACCACAGGGCGACCCTATAATTCACCCCTCCACTTT.

This sequence joins TRBV4-1 and TRBJ1-5; D gene unclear. This CDR3 has 13 amino acids. Between the trimmed V and J ends, which lost 1 base and 8 bases, there was a span of 9 bases. CDR1 MGHRA and CDR2 YSYEKL come from the germline V gene. For the CDR3, the DNA is TGCGCCAGCAGCCAAGTCCTCGAGGAGCCCCAGCATTTT. This gives the protein CASSQVLEEPQHF.

The J gene is TRBJ1-1, the V gene TRBV11-3; tentative D call: TRBD1 (5 bases). The CDR3 is 14 amino acids. Germline CDR1 SGHNT, CDR2 YENEEA. The V and J ends lost 1 base and 6 bases respectively, with 12 bases between them. The DNA of the CDR3 is TGTGCCAGCAGCTTAGGGGGGACTTTGGCTGAAGCTTTCTTT. Translation: CASSLGGTLAEAFF.

In regard to this clone: Other nucleotide sequences in the sample specify the same CDR3. In nucleotides, the CDR3 is TGTGCCAGCAGCGCACAGGGGGCAGGTAATTCACCCCTCCACTTT. This encodes CASSAQGAGNSPLHF. This chain uses TRBV9 with TRBJ1-6; 9 bases are a match to TRBD1. The CDR3 has 15 residues. J was trimmed by 6 bases and V by 3 bases; bases with no gene match: 4. Germline V gives CDR1 SGDLS, CDR2 YYNGEE.

The chain links TRBV30 to TRBJ1-3; D call uncertain. V was pared by 0 bases and J by 2 bases, with 5 bases between. The CDR3 contains 13 residues. Germline V gene sequence: CDR1 GTSNPN, CDR2 SVGIG (reference sequence). The CDR3 DNA follows: TGTGCCTGGAGTGTGACAACTGGAAACACCATATATTTT. Translation gives CAWSVTTGNTIYF.

The chain links TRBV7-9 to TRBJ2-1; possibly TRBD2 for D (5 bases). This CDR3 contains 15 residues. The germline gives CDR1 SEHNR, CDR2 FQNEAQ (reference sequence). The V and J ends lost 3 bases and 5 bases respectively, with 14 bases between them. As DNA, the CDR3 is TGTGCCAGCAGCTTTAGTAGGACTCCGAACAATGAGCAGTTCTTC. It encodes CASSFSRTPNNEQFF.

Remarks on this clone: This same CDR3 is encoded by further DNA sequences in the sample. The gene calls are TRBV30 and TRBJ1-5; no reliable D call. This CDR3 is 13 amino acids long. Looked up from germline, CDR1 is GTSNPN and CDR2 is SVGIG (reference sequence). Trimming removed 1 base at V and 4 bases at J, with 8 bases between. The DNA of the CDR3 is TGTGCCTGGAGTGCGGGAGGGAATCAGCCCCAGCATTTT. This sequence encodes CAWSAGGNQPQHF. The full variable domain, with the rest looked up from reference TRBV30 and TRBJ1-5, is SQTIHQWPATLVQPVGSPLSLECTVEGTSNPNLYWYRQAAGRGLQLLFYSVGIGQISSEVPQNLSASRPQDRQFILSSKKLLLSDSGFYLCAWSAGGNQPQHFGDGTRLSIL.

The chain has TRBV6-5 and TRBJ2-3, with 9 bases matching TRBD1. Germline V gives CDR1 MNHEY, CDR2 SVGAGI. The CDR3 has 12 amino acids. V dropped 6 bases and J dropped 9; count of bases not matched to a gene: 4. CDR3 bases: TGTGCCAGCAGGGACAGGGGTTTAACGCAGTATTTT. This encodes CASRDRGLTQYF.

This sequence joins TRBV4-2 and TRBJ1-1; D gene unclear. Between the trimmed V and J ends, which lost 0 bases and 6 bases, there was a span of 11 bases. Germline V gives CDR1 LGHNA, CDR2 YNFKEQ. The CDR3 sequence is 14 residues long. For the CDR3, the DNA is TGTGCCAGCAGCCAAGATGCGAATCCGCCTGAAGCTTTCTTT. It codes for CASSQDANPPEAFF.

The gene calls are TRBV10-3 and TRBJ2-1, with D possibly being TRBD2 (5 bases). The V gene lost 3 bases and the J gene lost 3 bases, with 6 bases spanning the gap. Germline values: CDR1 ENHRY, CDR2 SYGVKD. The CDR3 is made up of 13 amino acids. CDR3 bases: TGTGCCATCAGTGAACGGGACTACAATGAGCAGTTCTTC. This gives the protein CAISERDYNEQFF.